This T cell receptor beta chain came from a study of T cells after yellow fever vaccination (dated by TCRdb to the late 2010s). Background for the entire study: The SMART-Seq v4 Ultra Low Input RNA kit was used to prepare libraries from fractions with low cell numbers. Blood was collected at multiple timepoints before and after primary and secondary immunization, and bulk PBMC replicates and cell subsets were isolated. To follow T-cell clones before and after both primary and booster YFV17D yellow fever vaccination, bulk TCR alpha and beta repertoires underwent longitudinal sequencing. Two healthy male donors made up the cohort, one aged 18 to 30 years and the other aged 30 to 40 years.

In the paper's terms, the treatment or condition label means: live attenuated yellow fever vaccine strain. A standard Ficoll-Paque protocol was used to isolate PBMCs from peripheral blood. CD4 and CD8 T-cell fractions were isolated with Dynabeads CD4 and CD8 positive selection kits. TriZol was used to extract RNA from bulk PBMCs, from CD4 and CD8 fractions, and from dextramer-positive and dextramer-negative fractions. Measured from the cysteine to the phenylalanine, the CDR3 is 15 residues long. Only the CDR3 portion is preserved as DNA: 45 bases, with reading frame beginning at the first base. Germline trimming: 3 bases from V, 10 bases from J; junction bases outside gene matches: 9. Via the germline V gene, CDR1 is LGHNA and CDR2 YSLEER. Sequencing was carried out with an Illumina NovaSeq 6000. Synthesis of TCR cDNA relied on 5'RACE template switching, a step that introduced a universal primer site along with unique molecular identifiers. Priming for cDNA synthesis came from both the TCR alpha and TCR beta constant segments. Library amplification involved two PCR steps, and the second step added sample barcodes and sequencing adapters. Sequencing of libraries was performed on Illumina HiSeq 2500 (2x100 bp) or NovaSeq (2x150 bp). Under the source paper's analysis protocol: MIGEC handled demultiplexing of reads and collapsing into UMI consensus sequences, while MiXCR performed V(D)J alignment. Clonotypes responding to the vaccine were identified with edgeR on replicate PBMC samples, with the criteria of FDR below 0.01 and a log2 fold change above 5 up to day 15. Each bulk clonotype was labeled CD4 or CD8 based on which sequenced repertoire, CD4 or CD8, contained the clonotype at higher abundance. The public reads were reanalyzed by TCRdb: fastp trimming at Q25, MiXCR alignment, in-frame beta chains only. CDR3 protein duplicates are merged, each entry listing the most common genes and DNA. What appears here as the V and J calls and clone size reflects TCRdb's work, not the paper's. This sample lists some 290,000 distinct CDR3 sequences; about 11% were detected once. The top ten clonotypes cover about 3.5% of the sample.

This clonotype has at least ten counts. It lacks a known antigen. Base qualities are not at hand, and no much larger clone is one base apart. What the authors observed across the whole study: The study included only two donors, which limits how far the findings can be generalized. After the booster, most clones that had expanded after primary vaccination were detected again (about 97% of CD4 and more than 85% of CD8), suggesting broad maintenance of memory. Computational filtering was required because FACS-sorted repertoires could contain abundant contaminating clonotypes from the bulk population. A small share of clonotypes was detected in both CD4 and CD8 compartments, with the overlap likely arising from convergent recombination. Compared with the primary T-cell response, the secondary T-cell response was weaker but faster, peaking on day 5 rather than day 15.

The TCR originated in a man younger than 30 who received the YFV17D yellow fever vaccine. Material: CD4+ T cells sorted from PBMCs, obtained 45 days after the yellow fever booster vaccination. The V and J genes are TRBV4-3 and TRBJ2-3; the central 11 bases match TRBD2. The DNA reads TGCGCCAGCAGCCAGGTAGCGGGGGGGCGAGAAGCGCAGTATTTT. Its translation is CASSQVAGGREAQYF.